The 13 T cell receptor beta chains below come from one sample, sequenced in a study of T cell clones after liver transplantation. Some clones are missing from TCRdb's copy, which holds only in-frame ones; the method was immunoSEQ multiplex PCR. The table includes over 70,000 clones, about four fifths detected once. Sequencing was performed on CD4+ T cells from blood, taken 12 months after liver transplant. These receptors were collected from a human patient who received a liver transplant. Some of these T cells may belong to the graft donor.

This chain uses TRBV18 with TRBJ2-5; D is undetermined. This CDR3 region has 14 residues. V was shortened by 1 base and J by 2 bases, with 8 bases between the two germline ends. Germline lookup yields CDR1 KGHSH and CDR2 LQKENI. CDR3 coding DNA: TGTGCCAGCTCACCACAGGGCGCACAAGAGACCCAGTACTTC. Translating gives CASSPQGAQETQYF.

V gene TRBV28 combines with J gene TRBJ2-7; no firm D call. The CDR3 length is 14 residues. The ends were cut back, 5 bases at V and 5 bases at J, with 16 bases in the middle. Germline loops: CDR1 MDHEN, CDR2 SYDVKM. The CDR3 nucleotides are TGTGCCAGCAGTCCCCTGACACTGAGGAACGAGCAGTACTTC. Translating it yields CASSPLTLRNEQYF. Variable domain in full (rest from reference TRBV28 and TRBJ2-7): DVKVTQSSRYLVKRTGEKVFLECVQDMDHENMFWYRQDPGLGLRLIYFSYDVKMKEKGDIPEGYSVSREKKERFSLILESASTNQTSMYLCASSPLTLRNEQYFGPGTRLTVT.

This rearrangement joins TRBV19 to TRBJ1-2; D not certain. The V and J ends lost 5 bases and 6 bases respectively, with 22 bases between them. The CDR3 is made up of 16 amino acids. Germline CDR1 reads LNHDA; CDR2 reads SQIVND (reference sequence). The CDR3 region has the DNA TGTGCCAGTAGTCCTGGTAGGTCAGCCCTAGGAGATGGCTACACCTTC. Amino acid sequence: CASSPGRSALGDGYTF.

The rearrangement uses TRBV5-4 and TRBJ1-2, with D perhaps matching TRBD1 (6 bases). Trimming removed 4 bases from V and 4 bases from J, with 14 bases in between. CDR1 and CDR2 from the germline V gene are SGHNT and YYREEE (reference sequence). The CDR3 is made up of 14 amino acids. This CDR3 is CASSPAGQFYGYTF. CDR3 sequence (DNA): TGTGCCAGCAGCCCGGCCGGACAGTTCTATGGCTACACCTTC.

This sequence joins TRBV5-1 and TRBJ2-2, with 15 bases matching TRBD2. V gave up 4 bases and J gave up 0 bases; unmatched junction bases: 10. CDR3 length equals 20 residues. Germline CDR1 is SGHRS and CDR2 is YFSETQ. CDR3 in amino acids: CASSRLVGLAGGANTGELFF. CDR3 bases: TGCGCCAGCAGCCGCCTCGTGGGACTAGCGGGAGGAGCGAACACCGGGGAGCTGTTTTTT.

The chain links TRBV30 to TRBJ1-1; 7 nucleotides align to TRBD1. V lost 3 bases and J lost 4; bases outside the gene matches: 5. The CDR3 is 13 amino acids. Germline loops: CDR1 GTSNPN, CDR2 SVGIG (reference sequence). CDR3 sequence: CAWRTGFSTEAFF. CDR3 bases: TGTGCCTGGAGGACAGGGTTTTCCACTGAAGCTTTCTTT.

The gene calls are TRBV7-9 and TRBJ2-1; 12 bases agree with TRBD2. CDR3 length: 18 amino acids. V trimming: 4 bases; J trimming: 0 bases; junction bases outside the gene matches: 7. Germline CDR1 and CDR2: SEHNR and FQNEAQ (reference sequence). CDR3 loop: CASSSPGLAGHSYNEQFF. The CDR3 DNA follows: TGTGCCAGCAGCTCCCCCGGACTAGCGGGACACTCCTACAATGAGCAGTTCTTC.

This clone was counted a single time. The rearrangement uses TRBV5-1 and TRBJ2-3; no definite D call. With 0 bases removed from V and 2 bases from J, the gap between germline ends came to 19 bases. Looked up from germline, CDR1 is SGHRS and CDR2 is YFSETQ. The CDR3 contains 18 residues. CDR3 sequence (DNA): TGCGCCAGCAGCTTGGGCCCCTCGGTCACGACACTCACAGATACGCAGTATTTT. As protein: CASSLGPSVTTLTDTQYF.

In DNA form, the CDR3 reads TGTGCCAGCAGCCAGGGACAGGGGGCAGCCTTCAATGAGCAGTTCTTC. Translation gives CASSQGQGAAFNEQFF. This chain joins TRBV5-4 and TRBJ2-1; 12 bases match TRBD1. The CDR3 sequence is 16 residues long. The germline V gene has CDR1 SGHNT and CDR2 YYREEE (reference sequence). J was trimmed by 6 bases and V by 4 bases; bases with no gene match: 8.

The V call is TRBV18, the J call TRBJ1-2; 7 positions agree with TRBD1. There are 14 residues in the CDR3. The J segment lost 12 bases and the V segment lost 4 bases, leaving 14 bases of the junction unmatched. CDR1 is KGHSH, CDR2 LQKENI, per germline. CDR3 bases: TGTGCCAGCTCACTACACGAACAGGGGTTGGTTGACACCTTC. Amino acids: CASSLHEQGLVDTF.

This sequence joins TRBV2 and TRBJ2-3; 8 bases fit TRBD2. This CDR3 is 14 amino acids long. Looked up from germline, CDR1 is SNHLY and CDR2 is FYNNEI. V lost 2 bases and J lost 5; bases outside the gene matches: 3. The CDR3 sequence: CASSESLAGDTQYF. As DNA, the CDR3 is TGTGCCAGCAGTGAATCGCTAGCGGGAGATACGCAGTATTTT.

The rearrangement joins TRBV5-4 to TRBJ1-2; the match to TRBD1 covers 9 bases. The germline gives CDR1 SGHNT, CDR2 YYREEE (reference sequence). Trimming removed 4 bases from V and 0 bases from J; junction bases left unmatched: 4. The CDR3 is made up of 15 amino acids. The CDR3 DNA reads TGTGCCAGCAGCACCCGACAGGGGGCTAACTATGGCTACACCTTC. Encoded protein: CASSTRQGANYGYTF.

The chain is built from TRBV6-5 and TRBJ1-5; the match to TRBD1 covers 8 bases. There are 14 residues in the CDR3. With V trimmed by 3 bases and J by 7 bases, 5 bases remained unmatched. Germline values: CDR1 MNHEY, CDR2 SVGAGI. CDR3 region: CASSYDRGRQPQHF. The CDR3 coding sequence is TGTGCCAGCAGTTATGACAGGGGACGGCAGCCCCAGCATTTT.